A single sample gave rise to the 12 T cell receptor beta chains below, sequenced in a study of identical twins. TCRdb used MiXCR to reprocess the 5' RACE reads, holding one entry per CDR3 protein. The data hold about 570,000 distinct CDR3 sequences, with 7.5% to 10% observed a single time. The same sample was also studied in work on yellow fever vaccine responses in identical twins.

Sequenced material: PBMCs. The receptors here all came from a woman aged 18 to 35 in good health.

CDR3 nucleotides: TGTGCCAGCAGCGCGGGGACAGTTTCCTACAATGAGCAGTTCTTC. It yields the protein CASSAGTVSYNEQFF. This chain links TRBV11-3 with TRBJ2-1; tentative D call: TRBD1 (7 bases). Germline V lookup: CDR1 SGHNT, CDR2 YENEEA. Deletions cut 5 bases from V and 1 base from J, with 12 bases between. The CDR3 sequence is 15 residues long.

This clonotype was counted at least ten times. The chain couples TRBV7-9 to TRBJ1-1, with 7 bases identical to TRBD1. V gave up 5 bases and J gave up 3 bases; unmatched junction bases: 6. This CDR3 spans 14 amino acids. CDR1 SEHNR and CDR2 FQNEAQ come from the germline V gene (reference sequence). The CDR3 protein is CASSPTGTHTEAFF. Written as DNA, the CDR3 is TGTGCCAGCAGCCCGACAGGGACCCACACTGAAGCTTTCTTT.

This clonotype was counted between two and nine times. The rearrangement joins TRBV10-3 to TRBJ2-5; possible D gene TRBD1, 6 bases. CDR3 size: 13 residues. The germline CDR1 and CDR2 sequences are ENHRY and SYGVKD. Trimming took 10 bases from V and 3 from J, leaving 15 bases between them. The CDR3 region has the DNA TGTGCCACCTATACAGGGCTGGAAGAGACCCAGTACTTC. Encoded protein: CATYTGLEETQYF.

The rearrangement uses TRBV28 and TRBJ2-2; D call uncertain. Trimming took 2 bases from V and 4 from J, leaving 8 bases between them. Germline loops: CDR1 MDHEN, CDR2 SYDVKM. The CDR3 length is 14 residues. CDR3 in amino acids: CASSLRGLTGELFF. The CDR3 DNA sequence: TGTGCCAGCAGTTTAAGAGGTCTCACCGGGGAGCTGTTTTTT.

This clonotype was seen at least ten times. This chain connects TRBV10-3 to TRBJ2-4, with 9 bases identical to TRBD1. The CDR3 sequence is 16 residues long. J gave up 4 bases and V 4 bases, and 8 bases lay outside the gene matches. Germline V gene sequence: CDR1 ENHRY, CDR2 SYGVKD. In DNA, the CDR3 is TGTGCCATCAGTGGGGCTTTACAGGGGGCGAAAAACATTCAGTACTTC. Amino acids: CAISGALQGAKNIQYF.

The chain has TRBV28 and TRBJ2-2; D ambiguous. Trimming took off 2 bases at V and 4 bases at J, with 5 bases between the two ends. From germline, CDR1 is MDHEN and CDR2 SYDVKM. The CDR3 runs to 13 residues. CDR3 coding DNA: TGTGCCAGCAGTTTACTTATCACCGGGGAGCTGTTTTTT. This encodes CASSLLITGELFF.

Many counts were recorded for this clonotype. V usage is TRBV12-3 or TRBV12-4 and J usage is TRBJ2-7, with D possibly TRBD2 on 6 matching bases. Trimming took off 3 bases at V and 4 bases at J, with 16 bases between the two ends. The CDR3 has 15 amino acids. The CDR3 DNA sequence: TGTGCCAGCAGTTTTGGAGGGACGGTCCCTTACGAGCAGTACTTC. It yields the protein CASSFGGTVPYEQYF.

The chain has TRBV7-2 and TRBJ2-6, with D hard to call. Trimming shortened V by 2 bases and J by 0 bases, and 11 bases separated the two germline ends. The germline CDR1 and CDR2 sequences are SGHTA and FQGNSA. The CDR3 runs 17 residues. Written as DNA, the CDR3 is TGTGCCAGCAGCTTACGAGCCGGGCTCTCTGGGGCCAACGTCCTGACTTTC. It translates to CASSLRAGLSGANVLTF. The full variable domain, its missing parts supplied by reference TRBV7-2 and TRBJ2-6, is GAGVSQSPSNKVTEKGKDVELRCDPISGHTALYWYRQSLGQGLEFLIYFQGNSAPDKSGLPSDRFSAERTGGSVSTLTIQRTQQEDSAVYLCASSLRAGLSGANVLTFGAGSRLTVL.

This clonotype was counted only a few times. The V call is TRBV5-1, the J call TRBJ2-2, with D possibly being TRBD2 (5 bases). V lost 2 bases and J lost 4, with 15 bases in between. Germline assignment: CDR1 SGHRS and CDR2 YFSETQ. The CDR3 spans 16 residues. The CDR3 spells CASSLTRWRITGELFF. Written as DNA, the CDR3 is TGCGCCAGCAGCTTAACTAGGTGGAGGATCACCGGGGAGCTGTTTTTT. Full variable domain (missing parts from reference TRBV5-1 and TRBJ2-2): KAGVTQTPRYLIKTRGQQVTLSCSPISGHRSVSWYQQTPGQGLQFLFEYFSETQRNKGNFPGRFSGRQFSNSRSEMNVSTLELGDSALYLCASSLTRWRITGELFFGEGSRLTVL.

This clonotype was picked up many times. The rearrangement joins TRBV6-5 to TRBJ2-7; 8 nucleotides line up with TRBD2. V lost 2 bases, J lost 2 bases, and 5 bases stayed unmatched. CDR3 length equals 15 residues. In germline, CDR1 is MNHEY, CDR2 SVGAGI. The CDR3 sequence: CASSYLSGGAYEQYF. The CDR3 bases are TGTGCCAGCAGTTACCTATCCGGGGGGGCCTACGAGCAGTACTTC.

The V call is TRBV30, the J call TRBJ2-7; D tentatively reads TRBD1 or TRBD2 (5 bases each). The V gene's germline CDR1 is GTSNPN and CDR2 SVGIG (reference sequence). CDR3 length equals 14 residues. V lost 2 bases, J lost 4 bases, and 15 bases lay in between. The DNA for the CDR3 is TGTGCCTGGAGTATAGGGACGGTAAATTACGAGCAGTACTTC. Protein product: CAWSIGTVNYEQYF.

This clonotype was counted ten times or more. This chain links TRBV5-1 with TRBJ2-7, with 8 bases fitting TRBD2. CDR3 length: 16 residues. The germline CDR1 and CDR2 sequences are SGHRS and YFSETQ. Unmatched junction bases numbered 8, after V lost 0 bases and J lost 3 bases. CDR3 DNA: TGCGCCAGCAGCTTGGACGGGGGGGGGTATGGCTACGAGCAGTACTTC. Protein: CASSLDGGGYGYEQYF.